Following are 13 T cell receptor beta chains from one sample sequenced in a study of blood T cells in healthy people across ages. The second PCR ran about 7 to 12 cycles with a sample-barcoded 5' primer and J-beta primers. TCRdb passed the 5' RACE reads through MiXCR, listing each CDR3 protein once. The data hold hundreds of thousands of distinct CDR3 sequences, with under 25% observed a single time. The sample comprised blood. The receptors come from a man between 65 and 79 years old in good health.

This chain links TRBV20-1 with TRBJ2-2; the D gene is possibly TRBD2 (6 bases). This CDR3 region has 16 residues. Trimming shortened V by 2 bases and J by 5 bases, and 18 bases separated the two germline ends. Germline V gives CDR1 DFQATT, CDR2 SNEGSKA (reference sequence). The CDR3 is CSARSQTGVWTGELFF. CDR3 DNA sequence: TGCAGTGCTAGAAGTCAAACGGGAGTTTGGACCGGGGAGCTGTTTTTT.

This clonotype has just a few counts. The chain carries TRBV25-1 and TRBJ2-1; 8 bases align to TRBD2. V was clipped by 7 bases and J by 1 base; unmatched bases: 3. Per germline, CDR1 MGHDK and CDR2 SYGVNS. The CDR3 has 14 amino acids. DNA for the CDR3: TGTGCCAGCACCCCGGGAGGGTCCTACAATGAGCAGTTCTTC. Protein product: CASTPGGSYNEQFF.

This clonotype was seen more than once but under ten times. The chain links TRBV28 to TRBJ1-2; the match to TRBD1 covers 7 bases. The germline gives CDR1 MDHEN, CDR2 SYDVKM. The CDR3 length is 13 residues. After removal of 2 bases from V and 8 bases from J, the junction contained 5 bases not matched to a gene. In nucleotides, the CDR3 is TGTGCCAGCAGTTTAGACAGGGTGTCCGGCTACACCTTC. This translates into CASSLDRVSGYTF.

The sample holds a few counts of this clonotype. The CDR3, as DNA: TGTGCCAGCAGCTCCTGGGGGGGGGATCTAGAAAACACTGAAGCTTTCTTT. Translated: CASSSWGGDLENTEAFF. The rearrangement joins TRBV11-2 to TRBJ1-1, with a possible D match to TRBD1 (5 bases). The CDR3 extends over 17 amino acids. V shed 4 bases and J shed 2 bases, with 20 bases lying between them. The germline gives CDR1 SGHAT, CDR2 FQNNGV.

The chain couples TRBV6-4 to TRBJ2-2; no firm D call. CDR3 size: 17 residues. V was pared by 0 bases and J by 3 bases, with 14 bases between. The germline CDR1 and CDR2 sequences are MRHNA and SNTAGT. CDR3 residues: CASSDSTRRIDTGELFF. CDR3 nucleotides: TGTGCCAGCAGTGACTCGACGCGCAGAATCGACACCGGGGAGCTGTTTTTT.

The CDR3 reads CASSKTPGTGYEQYF. As DNA, the CDR3 is TGCGCCAGCAGCAAGACACCTGGGACAGGCTACGAGCAGTACTTC. V usage is TRBV5-1 and J usage is TRBJ2-1; 8 nucleotides align to TRBD1. The J call may be faulty, since TRBJ2-7 better matches the DNA end. This CDR3 is 15 amino acids long. CDR1 is SGHRS and CDR2 is YFSETQ in the germline V gene.

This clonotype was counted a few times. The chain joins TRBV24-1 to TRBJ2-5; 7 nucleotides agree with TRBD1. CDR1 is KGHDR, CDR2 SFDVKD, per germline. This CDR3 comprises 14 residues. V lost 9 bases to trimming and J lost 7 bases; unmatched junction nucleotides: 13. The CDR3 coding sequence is TGTGCCACCTCGGACAGGATCGTCGAAGGGACCCAGTACTTC. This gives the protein CATSDRIVEGTQYF.

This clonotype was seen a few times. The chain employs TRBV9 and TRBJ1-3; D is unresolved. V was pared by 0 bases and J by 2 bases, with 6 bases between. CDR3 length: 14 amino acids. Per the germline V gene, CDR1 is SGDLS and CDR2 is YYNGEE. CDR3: CASSVVSAGNTIYF. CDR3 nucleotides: TGTGCCAGCAGCGTAGTCTCAGCTGGAAACACCATATATTTT.

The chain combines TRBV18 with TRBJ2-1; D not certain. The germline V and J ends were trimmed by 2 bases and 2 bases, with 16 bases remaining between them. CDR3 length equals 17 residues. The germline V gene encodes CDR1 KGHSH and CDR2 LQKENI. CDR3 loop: CASSPLEQSITYNEQFF. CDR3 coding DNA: TGTGCCAGCTCACCATTGGAACAGTCAATAACCTACAATGAGCAGTTCTTC.

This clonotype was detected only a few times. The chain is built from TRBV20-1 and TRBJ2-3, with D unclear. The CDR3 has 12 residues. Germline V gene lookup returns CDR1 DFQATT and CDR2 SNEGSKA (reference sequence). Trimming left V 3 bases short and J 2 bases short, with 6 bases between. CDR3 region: CSASTDTDTQYF. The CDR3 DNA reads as TGCAGTGCTAGCACAGACACAGATACGCAGTATTTT.

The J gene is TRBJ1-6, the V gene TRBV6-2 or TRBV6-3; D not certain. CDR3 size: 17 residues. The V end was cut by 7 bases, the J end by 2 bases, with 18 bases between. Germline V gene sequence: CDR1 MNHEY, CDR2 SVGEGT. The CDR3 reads CASTPGFHNPYNSPLHF. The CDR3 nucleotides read TGTGCCAGCACCCCTGGGTTTCATAATCCCTATAATTCACCCCTCCACTTT.

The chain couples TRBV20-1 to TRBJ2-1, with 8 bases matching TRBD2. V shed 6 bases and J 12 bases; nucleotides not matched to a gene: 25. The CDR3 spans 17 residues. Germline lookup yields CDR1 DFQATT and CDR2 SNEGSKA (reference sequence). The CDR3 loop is CSAVLPSPGTRRTGQFF. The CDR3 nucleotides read TGCAGTGCGGTTTTACCCAGTCCCGGGACTAGGCGCACGGGGCAGTTCTTC.

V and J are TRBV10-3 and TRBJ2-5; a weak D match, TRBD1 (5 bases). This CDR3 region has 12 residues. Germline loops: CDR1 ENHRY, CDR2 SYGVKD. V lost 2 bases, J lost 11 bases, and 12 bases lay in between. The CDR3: CAISEQGLDQYF. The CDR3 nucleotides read TGTGCCATCAGTGAGCAGGGTCTGGATCAGTACTTC.